This T cell receptor beta chain was recovered during a study of blood T cell repertoires in COVID-19. The V gene's germline CDR1 is SGHAT and CDR2 FQNNGV. Trimming took 0 bases from V and 3 from J, leaving 17 bases between them. The CDR3 loop spans 18 amino acids. Clones were sequenced by immunoSEQ multiplex PCR, and TCRdb holds only the in-frame ones, with some missing. The data contain 150,000 to 200,000 clones, roughly 77% of them singletons. V usage is TRBV11-2 and J usage is TRBJ2-2, with D maybe TRBD2 (7 bases). This clonotype was sampled from a woman in her thirties or forties with COVID-19, enrolled during active disease. The sequencing sample was made of peripheral blood. The CDR3 protein is CASSLDLGGGRDTGELFF. Here the CDR3 DNA reads TGTGCCAGCAGCTTAGACCTTGGCGGGGGCCGAGACACCGGGGAGCTGTTTTTT. The full variable domain, its missing parts supplied by reference TRBV11-2 and TRBJ2-2, is EAGVAQSPRYKIIEKRQSVAFWCNPISGHATLYWYQQILGQGPKLLIQFQNNGVVDDSQLPKDRFSAERLKGVDSTLKIQPAKLEDSAVYLCASSLDLGGGRDTGELFFGEGSRLTVL.